This is a list of T cell receptor beta chains from one sample in a study of cytomegalovirus exposure and HLA in healthy donors. The protocol was immunoSEQ multiplex PCR, while the TCRdb copy is restricted to in-frame clones and leaves out a portion. The data contain 86,000 or so clones, roughly 83% of them singletons. The specimen sequenced was PBMCs. These receptors originate from a woman aged 40-49 years in good health and CMV-seropositive. Each CDR3 is given with its conserved first and last residue. A D gene is named only where the DNA matches it firmly. Size is stated for part of the rows, as once, few or many counts, or as a class when the clone is expanded.

TRBJ1-3 NA NA TRBV27 TGTGCCAGCAGTCCCTACTCTGGAAACACCATATATTTT CASSPYSGNTIYF
TRBJ2-7 NA once TRBV11-1 TGTGCCAGCAGCTTAAGCGGGTACGAGCAGTACTTC CASSLSGYEQYF
TRBJ1-1 NA once TRBV7-9 TGTGCCAGCAACCTAGGCAAAGCTGAAGCTTTCTTT CASNLGKAEAFF
TRBJ1-2 TRBD1 NA TRBV18 TGTGCCAGCTCCCGGGACAGGGGATACGGCTACACCTTC CASSRDRGYGYTF
TRBJ2-7 NA NA TRBV29-1 TGCAGCGCAACAGGCTACACCTCCTACGAGCAGTACTTC CSATGYTSYEQYF
TRBJ2-7 TRBD2 few TRBV5-6 TGTGCCAGCAGATTGCGGGGGACCTACGAGCAGTACTTC CASRLRGTYEQYF
TRBJ2-1 NA NA TRBV20-1 TGCAGTGCCGACATATGGGATGAGCAGTTCTTC CSADIWDEQFF
TRBJ1-2 NA NA TRBV7-3 TGTGCCAGCAGCCCCACGGGGAGGGCTATAGTTGGCTACACCTTC CASSPTGRAIVGYTF
TRBJ2-2 TRBD2 NA TRBV5-6 TGTGCCAGCAGCCCCTTGGAGACTAGCGGTGTGGGCGGGGAGCTGTTTTTT CASSPLETSGVGGELFF
TRBJ1-3 NA NA TRBV2 TGTGCCAGCAGGGTGGGAGGGTCCGGAAACACCATATATTTT CASRVGGSGNTIYF
TRBJ2-7 NA NA TRBV5-1 TGCGCCAGCAGCTTGGACGGAGTTTCCTACGAGCAGTACTTC CASSLDGVSYEQYF
TRBJ2-5 TRBD1 NA TRBV5-1 TGCGCCAGTAGGATGCCTCCGGGACAGTTACAAGAGACCCAGTACTTC CASRMPPGQLQETQYF
TRBJ2-2 TRBD2 NA TRBV5-1 TGCGCCAGCAGCCCGGCCTTAAGGACTAGCATGCCCGGGGAGCTGTTTTTT CASSPALRTSMPGELFF
TRBJ1-1 NA NA TRBV11-1 TGTGCCAGCAGCTTGGCCCCGAACACTGAAGCTTTCTTT CASSLAPNTEAFF
TRBJ1-1 NA NA TRBV18 TGTGCCAGCTCACCACCGTTGCAGTACACTGAAGCTTTCTTT CASSPPLQYTEAFF
TRBJ1-1 TRBD1 NA TRBV7-3 TGTGCCAGCAGCGCGGGACAGACAAACACTGAAGCTTTCTTT CASSAGQTNTEAFF
TRBJ2-3 TRBD1 many TRBV7-9 TGTGCCAGCAGTTTGACCGGGACAGCCGTAGATAGCACAGATACGCAGTATTTT CASSLTGTAVDSTDTQYF
TRBJ2-7 TRBD2 NA TRBV27 TGTGCCAGCAGTTTAAACTCGGGGGGCGAGCAGTACTTC CASSLNSGGEQYF
TRBJ2-2 TRBD1 NA TRBV2 TGTGCCAGCGTGCCGCTGGGACAGGGAGGGGAGCTGTTTTTT CASVPLGQGGELFF
TRBJ2-1 NA NA TRBV12-5 TGTGCTAGTGGTTTGGTTAGGGGGAATGAGCAGTTCTTC CASGLVRGNEQFF
TRBJ2-1 NA once TRBV20-1 TGCAGTGGGAGAAGTAATGAGCAGTTCTTC CSGRSNEQFF
TRBJ2-7 NA NA TRBV9 TGTGCCAGCAGCGTAGGGCCGACTAACGAGCAGTACTTC CASSVGPTNEQYF
TRBJ2-7 NA NA TRBV19 TGTGCCAGTAGTATAAGGACAAACTACGAGCAGTACTTC CASSIRTNYEQYF
TRBJ1-1 NA few TRBV19 TGTGCCAGTAGTATAACCCCACAGAACACTGAAGCTTTCTTT CASSITPQNTEAFF
TRBJ2-1 TRBD2 once TRBV7-2 TGTGCCAGCAGCTTACGGGAGGGGAAAACCTACAATGAGCAGTTCTTC CASSLREGKTYNEQFF
TRBJ2-1 TRBD2 NA TRBV9 TGTGCCAGCAGCGTAGGAGCTAGCGGGGAGGTGAATGAGCAGTTCTTC CASSVGASGEVNEQFF
TRBJ2-7 NA NA TRBV6-5 TGTGCCAGCAGTTCTACAGGGTTGGACGAGCAGTACTTC CASSSTGLDEQYF
TRBJ1-2 NA NA TRBV28 TGTGCCAGCAGTTTCCCCTTAGCTAACTATGGCTACACCTTC CASSFPLANYGYTF
TRBJ2-6 NA NA TRBV4-1 TGCGCCAGCAGCCAAGATGGGGGCAGCTCTGGGGCCAACGTCCTGACTTTC CASSQDGGSSGANVLTF
TRBJ1-1 TRBD1 once TRBV6-1 TGTGCCAGCCGAAGACAGGGCGGCACTGAAGCTTTCTTT CASRRQGGTEAFF
TRBJ2-5 TRBD2 NA TRBV5-1 TGCGCCAGCAGCCCCATGACTAGCAGGGAGACCCAGTACTTC CASSPMTSRETQYF
TRBJ2-2 NA NA TRBV9 TGTGCCAGTAGTTACACCGGGGAGCTGTTTTTT CASSYTGELFF
TRBJ1-1 TRBD1 NA TRBV2 TGTGCCAGCAGTGAATGGAGACAGGGAAGGGGCACTGAAGCTTTCTTT CASSEWRQGRGTEAFF
TRBJ2-3 TRBD2 NA TRBV27 TGTGCCAGCAGTTCCCGACTAGCGGCTAGCACAGATACGCAGTATTTT CASSSRLAASTDTQYF
TRBJ2-1 NA NA TRBV7-2 TGTGCCAGCGTAAGGCGGGCCGAGAGCTCCTACAATGAGCAGTTCTTC CASVRRAESSYNEQFF
TRBJ1-1 TRBD1 NA TRBV7-8 TGTGCCAGCAGCCCCCGGACAGGAAGTGTGACTGAAGCTTTCTTT CASSPRTGSVTEAFF
TRBJ2-1 NA NA TRBV5-1 TGCGCCAGCAGCGTTCGACTAGTCCGGGCCTACAATGAGCAGTTCTTC CASSVRLVRAYNEQFF
TRBJ2-7 TRBD2 NA TRBV6-5 TGTGCCAGCAGTTCCGCTATCGGGGGGAAGGCGAGTGAGCAGTACTTC CASSSAIGGKASEQYF
TRBJ1-1 NA NA TRBV29-1 TGCAGCGTTCGGCGGGAGGCTGAAGCTTTCTTT CSVRREAEAFF
TRBJ1-2 TRBD1 NA TRBV9 TGTGCCAGCAGCGGGACAGGGAACCCGGGCCATGGCTATGGCTACACCTTC CASSGTGNPGHGYGYTF
TRBJ2-5 TRBD1 NA TRBV7-9 TGTGCCAGCAGCCCCCAATGGGGGGACAGGGAACAAGAGACCCAGTACTTC CASSPQWGDREQETQYF
TRBJ1-2 TRBD1 NA TRBV30 TGTGCCTGGAGTGTGGAACAGGGGTATGGCTACACCTTC CAWSVEQGYGYTF
TRBJ1-1 NA NA TRBV14 TGTGCCAGCAGCCATACGAGGGGGAATTCGGGGGCTTTCTTT CASSHTRGNSGAFF
TRBJ2-1 NA NA TRBV11-2 TGTGCCAGCAGTCACTCCATAGAGGTCTACAATGAGCAGTTCTTC CASSHSIEVYNEQFF
TRBJ1-5 NA NA TRBV30 TGTGCCTGGAGTGTAGGAGGGCGGTCCAATCAGCCCCAGCATTTT CAWSVGGRSNQPQHF
TRBJ1-1 NA NA TRBV5-1 TGCGCCAGCAGCTTGGCCCCAAGGAGTGGGGCTTTCTTT CASSLAPRSGAFF